These 24 T cell receptor beta chains came from one sample sequenced in a study of OX40 agonist ivuxolimab in advanced cancers. TCRdb's copy holds only in-frame clones and misses some; the assay was immunoSEQ multiplex PCR. The data show roughly 71,000 clones, less than 90% seen once. Sequenced here: CD4+ or CD8+ T cells sorted from blood, sampled in a trial of the OX40 agonist ivuxolimab. These receptors all come from an adult with an advanced solid tumor such as melanoma, head and neck, liver or kidney cancer.

The chain carries TRBV30 and TRBJ1-1, with D possibly matching TRBD1 (6 bases). CDR3 size: 11 residues. Germline values: CDR1 GTSNPN, CDR2 SVGIG (reference sequence). The germline V and J ends were trimmed by 5 bases and 11 bases, with 15 bases remaining between them. CDR3 sequence reads: CAWGGFPRAFF. The CDR3 bases are TGTGCCTGGGGGGGCTTTCCGAGGGCTTTCTTT.

This clone turned up a few times. V usage is TRBV7-9 and J usage is TRBJ2-5; D not certain. V was cut by 5 bases and J by 4 bases, with 8 bases left in between. The germline V gene has CDR1 SEHNR and CDR2 FQNEAQ (reference sequence). CDR3 length: 12 residues. The CDR3 protein is CASSDLGETQYF. CDR3 nucleotide sequence: TGTGCCAGCAGCGACCTCGGAGAGACCCAGTACTTC.

This clone occurred a few times. The V call is TRBV6-5, the J call TRBJ1-2; D might be TRBD1 (6 bases). The CDR3 contains 13 residues. CDR1 and CDR2 from the germline V gene are MNHEY and SVGAGI. Trimming stripped 7 bases from V and 8 bases from J, with 17 bases between. The CDR3 DNA follows: TGTGCCAGCAAACCCGGGGGGGCGCGGGGCTACACCTTC. It translates to CASKPGGARGYTF.

The chain couples TRBV7-3 to TRBJ1-1; TRBD1 matches at 9 bases. This CDR3 comprises 15 residues. V lost 4 bases, J lost 5 bases, and 8 bases stayed unmatched. CDR1 is SGHTA, CDR2 FQGTGA, per germline. CDR3 loop: CASSSGQGRGTEAFF. The CDR3 coding sequence is TGTGCCAGCAGCTCGGGACAGGGAAGGGGGACTGAAGCTTTCTTT.

This chain uses TRBV6-1 with TRBJ2-3; 7 nucleotides match TRBD1. V dropped 6 bases and J dropped 5; count of bases not matched to a gene: 2. CDR1 is MNHNS, CDR2 SASEGT, per germline. The CDR3 has 12 amino acids. The CDR3 bases are TGTGCCAGCAGGCACAGGGGAGATACGCAGTATTTT. Translated, it gives CASRHRGDTQYF.

J is TRBJ2-7 and V is TRBV27; 7 positions match TRBD1. CDR3 length: 15 residues. Germline CDR1 MNHEY, CDR2 SMNVEV (reference sequence). The trim removed 2 bases at V and 0 bases at J, leaving 4 bases unmatched. The CDR3 sequence is CASSLRGRSSYEQYF. The CDR3 DNA sequence: TGTGCCAGCAGTTTAAGGGGGCGCAGCTCCTACGAGCAGTACTTC.

The J gene is TRBJ2-7, the V gene TRBV5-8; D possibly matches TRBD1 or TRBD2 (6 bases each). The germline V and J ends were trimmed by 1 base and 2 bases, with 10 bases remaining between them. This CDR3 has 14 residues. Germline V gene lookup returns CDR1 SGHTS and CDR2 YDEGEE. CDR3 in amino acids: CASSLLRGPYEQYF. DNA for the CDR3: TGTGCCAGCAGCTTGCTTCGGGGGCCCTACGAGCAGTACTTC.

This chain connects TRBV7-9 to TRBJ1-2, with TRBD1 as a possible D gene (5 bases). The CDR3 runs to 15 residues. Germline V lookup: CDR1 SEHNR, CDR2 FQNEAQ (reference sequence). V was cut by 5 bases and J by 8 bases, with 21 bases left in between. The chain's CDR3 is CASSPTGRPLKGYTF. The CDR3 nucleotides read TGTGCCAGCAGCCCTACGGGACGGCCCCTTAAGGGCTACACCTTC.

This chain uses TRBV18 with TRBJ2-5, with TRBD2 matching 9 bases. The DNA end is a closer match to TRBJ2-7, so the J assignment may be wrong. This CDR3 spans 15 amino acids. Germline V lookup: CDR1 KGHSH, CDR2 LQKENI. The CDR3 nucleotides are TGTGCCAGCTCACCTATGGCGGGGGGGCGGTACGAGCAGTACTTC. Translating it yields CASSPMAGGRYEQYF.

The V and J genes are TRBV20-1 and TRBJ2-5; D gene uncertain. The CDR3 spans 11 residues. Trimming left V 5 bases short and J 2 bases short, with 6 bases between. Germline values: CDR1 DFQATT, CDR2 SNEGSKA (reference sequence). CDR3 DNA sequence: TGCAGTGCTCTGGGGCAAGAGACCCAGTACTTC. Protein product: CSALGQETQYF.

The chain is built from TRBV18 and TRBJ2-5; no clear D gene. The V end lost 4 bases, the J end lost 2 bases, and 8 bases lay between the germline ends. CDR3 size: 13 residues. Per germline, CDR1 KGHSH and CDR2 LQKENI. The CDR3 here is CASSRSSQETQYF. CDR3 sequence (DNA): TGTGCCAGCTCACGTAGTTCGCAAGAGACCCAGTACTTC. The variable domain in full, with the rest retrieved from reference TRBV18 and TRBJ2-5, is NAGVMQNPRHLVRRRGQEARLRCSPMKGHSHVYWYRQLPEEGLKFMVYLQKENIIDESGMPKERFSAEFPKEGPSILRIQQVVRGDSAAYFCASSRSSQETQYFGPGTRLLVL.

The chain has TRBV7-6 and TRBJ2-1, with 11 bases lining up with TRBD2. Trimming removed 6 bases from V and 4 bases from J; junction bases left unmatched: 5. CDR3 length equals 15 residues. Germline CDR1 SGHVS, CDR2 FNYEAQ. The CDR3 DNA reads TGTGCCAGCAGACGTAGCGGGGGGGAATACAATGAGCAGTTCTTC. This translates into CASRRSGGEYNEQFF.

The V gene is TRBV7-6, the J gene TRBJ2-3; 7 nucleotides line up with TRBD1. J gave up 2 bases and V 4 bases, and 6 bases lay outside the gene matches. The CDR3 sequence is 15 residues long. Looked up from germline, CDR1 is SGHVS and CDR2 is FNYEAQ. CDR3 sequence reads: CASSSPGQSTDTQYF. In DNA form, the CDR3 reads TGTGCCAGCAGCTCTCCGGGACAGTCCACAGATACGCAGTATTTT.

The chain has TRBV5-6 and TRBJ1-4; D might be TRBD1 (5 bases). The germline CDR1 and CDR2 sequences are SGHDT and YYEEEE. CDR3 size: 14 residues. The ends were cut back, 3 bases at V and 3 bases at J, with 9 bases in the middle. Here the CDR3 reads CASSSWGANEKLFF. CDR3 nucleotide sequence: TGTGCCAGCAGCTCCTGGGGGGCTAATGAAAAACTGTTTTTT. The full variable domain, completed using reference TRBV5-6 and TRBJ1-4, is DAGVTQSPTHLIKTRGQQVTLRCSPKSGHDTVSWYQQALGQGPQFIFQYYEEEERQRGNFPDRFSGHQFPNYSSELNVNALLLGDSALYLCASSSWGANEKLFFGSGTQLSVL.

This clone was seen a few times. The chain links TRBV27 to TRBJ2-7, with D hard to call. Germline CDR1 is MNHEY and CDR2 is SMNVEV (reference sequence). This CDR3 contains 13 residues. V lost 4 bases and J lost 7, with 14 bases in between. CDR3 residues: CASSSLTVGEQYF. The CDR3 DNA reads TGTGCCAGCAGTTCTCTAACCGTGGGTGAGCAGTACTTC.

This chain links TRBV6-4 with TRBJ2-2; D perhaps matches TRBD1 (6 bases). The CDR3 spans 14 residues. Germline loops: CDR1 MRHNA, CDR2 SNTAGT. The V and J ends lost 5 bases and 5 bases respectively, with 12 bases between them. The CDR3 loop reads CASSQGPMTGELFF. CDR3 DNA sequence: TGTGCCAGCAGTCAGGGGCCTATGACCGGGGAGCTGTTTTTT.

The chain links TRBV4-2 to TRBJ2-7; a possible D gene is TRBD2 (5 bases). Germline CDR1 reads LGHNA; CDR2 reads YNFKEQ. Trimming pared 5 bases from V and 5 bases from J, leaving 28 bases between. CDR3 length equals 18 residues. CDR3 sequence reads: CASSFLSLGRGFLDEQYF. The CDR3 region has the DNA TGTGCCAGCAGCTTCCTCTCCTTGGGGAGAGGCTTTTTGGACGAGCAGTACTTC.

This clone was counted a few times. The chain combines TRBV6-4 with TRBJ2-1; 9 bases map to TRBD1. Germline V CDR1 and CDR2: MRHNA, SNTAGT. The CDR3 extends over 11 amino acids. With 8 bases clipped from V and 9 bases from J, the junction kept 2 bases outside the gene matches. DNA for the CDR3: TGTGCCAGCGGGACAGGGACTGAGCAGTTCTTC. Encoded protein: CASGTGTEQFF.

The rearrangement links TRBV9 to TRBJ1-5; D is unclear. V dropped 2 bases and J dropped 0 bases, with 3 bases sitting between them. This CDR3 comprises 13 residues. CDR1 and CDR2 from the germline V gene are SGDLS and YYNGEE. The CDR3 DNA is TGTGCCAGCAGCGTCTATAGCAATCAGCCCCAGCATTTT. Protein product: CASSVYSNQPQHF.

J is TRBJ1-1 and V is TRBV6-5; 8 bases align to TRBD1. Germline V gene data show CDR1 as MNHEY and CDR2 as SVGAGI. V shed 7 bases, J shed 5 bases, and the junction held 6 bases outside the gene matches. The CDR3 totals 13 residues. The CDR3 region is CASTYRGVTEAFF. The CDR3 coding sequence is TGTGCCAGCACCTACAGGGGGGTAACTGAAGCTTTCTTT.

J is TRBJ1-4 and V is TRBV7-6; D possibly corresponds to TRBD1 (5 bases). V was shortened by 8 bases and J by 5 bases, with 18 bases between the two germline ends. The CDR3 extends over 15 amino acids. Germline lookup yields CDR1 SGHVS and CDR2 FNYEAQ. The CDR3 reads CASSQVADRNEKLFF. As DNA, the CDR3 is TGTGCCAGCTCACAGGTGGCGGATAGAAATGAAAAACTGTTTTTT.

This clone was observed a few times. This chain connects TRBV5-8 to TRBJ1-5; 7 bases agree with TRBD1. Trimming at V came to 7 bases and at J to 6 bases, leaving 7 bases not matched to a gene. Germline V gene lookup returns CDR1 SGHTS and CDR2 YDEGEE. This CDR3 has 13 amino acids. The CDR3 DNA is TGTGCCAGCGGCAGGGGGTTGCGTCAGCCCCAGCATTTT. This codes for CASGRGLRQPQHF.

This clone was detected once. This chain uses TRBV29-1 with TRBJ2-5; perhaps TRBD2 as D (6 bases). Germline CDR1 SQVTM, CDR2 ANQGSEA. The CDR3 sequence is 12 residues long. Trimming cost V 6 bases and J 0 bases, with 8 bases left between them. The chain's CDR3 is CSVREYQETQYF. CDR3 coding DNA: TGCAGCGTCCGGGAGTACCAAGAGACCCAGTACTTC.

As concerns this clone: The same CDR3 can be traced to other DNA sequences in this sample. The V call is TRBV18, the J call TRBJ2-5, with TRBD1 matching 10 bases. With V trimmed by 2 bases and J by 5 bases, 2 bases remained unmatched. This CDR3 has 14 amino acids. Germline-derived CDR1 and CDR2 are KGHSH and LQKENI. CDR3 coding DNA: TGTGCCAGCTCACCAGGGACAGGGGAGGAGACCCAGTACTTC. It translates to CASSPGTGEETQYF.